The rows below give T cell receptor beta chains drawn from one sample of a study of T cell responses to AZD1222 COVID-19 vaccine. The method was immunoSEQ multiplex PCR; TCRdb's version includes in-frame clones alone and lacks a portion of them. The sample contains some 90,000 clones, around nine tenths of which appear only once. This specimen consisted of peripheral blood, obtained on day 0 of AZD1222 vaccination. These receptors were obtained from an adult in good health. Both conserved end residues are part of each CDR3. D genes are given only for firm matches. The size of a clone is reported for some rows only, either as once, few or many, or as a class for expanded clones.

V: TRBV11-2; J: TRBJ2-1; D: .; size: .; DNA: TGTGCCAGCAGCTTACTAGACCCGGTCTACAATGAGCAGTTCTTC; CDR3: CASSLLDPVYNEQFF
V: TRBV28; J: TRBJ1-5; D: .; size: .; DNA: TGTGCCAGCAGCCGCTTGGGGGGAAGCAATCAGCCCCAGCATTTT; CDR3: CASSRLGGSNQPQHF
V: TRBV27; J: TRBJ2-7; D: TRBD1; size: .; DNA: TGTGCCAGCAGTTTTACGACAGGGGGCTACGAGCAGTACTTC; CDR3: CASSFTTGGYEQYF
V: TRBV9; J: TRBJ1-1; D: TRBD1; size: once; DNA: TGTGCCAGCAGCGCACCAGGGGGGAGACAGGCTGAAGCTTTCTTT; CDR3: CASSAPGGRQAEAFF
V: TRBV30; J: TRBJ2-7; D: TRBD1; size: .; DNA: TGTGCCTGGAGTGCACAGGGGATCGAGCAGTACTTC; CDR3: CAWSAQGIEQYF
V: TRBV5-5; J: TRBJ2-5; D: .; size: .; DNA: TGTGCCAGCAGCTTACAGGGCCAAGAGACCCAGTACTTC; CDR3: CASSLQGQETQYF
V: TRBV19; J: TRBJ1-3; D: .; size: .; DNA: TGTGCCAGTAGTTCCCGGACAGCCTATTCTGGAAACACCATATATTTT; CDR3: CASSSRTAYSGNTIYF
V: TRBV7-8; J: TRBJ2-3; D: .; size: .; DNA: TGTGCCAGCAGAACACCTAGGGCAGATACGCAGTATTTT; CDR3: CASRTPRADTQYF
V: TRBV6-5; J: TRBJ2-2; D: .; size: .; DNA: TGTGCCACCCTTGTGGGTACCGGGGAGCTGTTTTTT; CDR3: CATLVGTGELFF
V: TRBV7-3; J: TRBJ2-7; D: TRBD1; size: .; DNA: TGTGCCAGCAGCGACAGGGGGCCCGGGGGTGAGCAGTACTTC; CDR3: CASSDRGPGGEQYF
V: TRBV11-2; J: TRBJ2-2; D: TRBD2; size: .; DNA: TGTGCCAGCAGCTTGGGACTAGCGGCCACCGGGGAGCTGTTTTTT; CDR3: CASSLGLAATGELFF
V: TRBV5-4; J: TRBJ1-4; D: .; size: .; DNA: TGTGCCAGCAGCTCGGGAATGAGCGGTGAAAAACTGTTTTTT; CDR3: CASSSGMSGEKLFF
V: TRBV3-1/TRBV3-2; J: TRBJ2-7; D: .; size: .; DNA: TGTGCCAGCAGCCAAGCAAAAGTTAAGCCTAGGTACGAGCAGTACTTC; CDR3: CASSQAKVKPRYEQYF
V: TRBV9; J: TRBJ2-2; D: .; size: .; DNA: TGTGCCAGCAGCATCCGGGACAAAAACACCGGGGAGCTGTTTTTT; CDR3: CASSIRDKNTGELFF
V: TRBV28; J: TRBJ1-5; D: TRBD1; size: .; DNA: TGTGCCAGCAGTGCGGACAGGGGGAATCAGCCCCAGCATTTT; CDR3: CASSADRGNQPQHF
V: TRBV7-2; J: TRBJ2-5; D: .; size: .; DNA: TGTGCCAGCAGTCTCGCCCGGGGGAGAGAGACCCAGTACTTC; CDR3: CASSLARGRETQYF
V: TRBV18; J: TRBJ1-3; D: TRBD1; size: .; DNA: TGTGCCAGCTCACCATCAGGGGGGTCAAACACCATATATTTT; CDR3: CASSPSGGSNTIYF
V: TRBV2; J: TRBJ2-7; D: .; size: few; DNA: TGTGCCAGCAGTGAAAAGAAAGGGGGCTCCTACGAGCAGTACTTC; CDR3: CASSEKKGGSYEQYF
V: TRBV3-1/TRBV3-2; J: TRBJ2-5; D: .; size: .; DNA: TGTGCCAGCAGCCGAGGGACCGGGAACAGGGAGACCCAGTACTTC; CDR3: CASSRGTGNRETQYF
V: TRBV27; J: TRBJ1-1; D: TRBD1; size: .; DNA: TGTGCCAGCAGTTTGGCGGGACAGGGGGTATTTGAAGCTTTCTTT; CDR3: CASSLAGQGVFEAFF
V: TRBV7-2; J: TRBJ2-3; D: .; size: .; DNA: TGTGCCAGCAGCTTAGAAGGGGGGCCCCCAGATACGCAGTATTTT; CDR3: CASSLEGGPPDTQYF
V: TRBV5-4; J: TRBJ1-1; D: TRBD1; size: .; DNA: TGTGCCAGCAGCCCAGGACAGGGAATAATGAACACTGAAGCTTTCTTT; CDR3: CASSPGQGIMNTEAFF
V: TRBV12-3/TRBV12-4; J: TRBJ1-2; D: .; size: .; DNA: TGTGCCAGTGACTCGAATGGCGGCTATGGCTACACCTTC; CDR3: CASDSNGGYGYTF
V: TRBV5-1; J: TRBJ1-2; D: TRBD1; size: .; DNA: TGCGCCAGCAGCTCCAACATCGGGACAGGGTATGGCTACACCTTC; CDR3: CASSSNIGTGYGYTF
V: TRBV7-9; J: TRBJ2-2; D: .; size: .; DNA: TGTGCCAGCAGCTTAGCACACCCCACCGGGGAGCTGTTTTTT; CDR3: CASSLAHPTGELFF
V: TRBV9; J: TRBJ2-7; D: .; size: .; DNA: TGTGCCAGCTCCGTAGAGGACGGCCCCCTTTACGAGCAGTACTTC; CDR3: CASSVEDGPLYEQYF
V: TRBV12-3/TRBV12-4; J: TRBJ2-2; D: .; size: .; DNA: TGTGCCAGCAGTTTAGTGGCCGGGGAGCTGTTTTTT; CDR3: CASSLVAGELFF
V: TRBV13; J: TRBJ1-2; D: .; size: few; DNA: TGTGCCAGCAGCTCCGGGCCACCCGTAGGTGGCTACACCTTC; CDR3: CASSSGPPVGGYTF
V: TRBV5-8; J: TRBJ2-5; D: .; size: .; DNA: TGTGCCAGCACACCTGGGAGGCGGGGATTCCAAGAGACCCAGTACTTC; CDR3: CASTPGRRGFQETQYF
V: TRBV20-1; J: TRBJ2-1; D: .; size: .; DNA: TGCAGTGCTCGTGACAGGTTCCGGGACTTTACGAATGAGCAGTTCTTC; CDR3: CSARDRFRDFTNEQFF
V: TRBV7-2; J: TRBJ2-3; D: TRBD2; size: .; DNA: TGTGCCAGCAGCTTAGGGCCCCTAGCGGGGCTAGATACGCAGTATTTT; CDR3: CASSLGPLAGLDTQYF
V: TRBV3-1/TRBV3-2; J: TRBJ2-1; D: TRBD2; size: .; DNA: TGTGCCAGCAGCCCGTTCCCCGGCGGGGGAGGCAATGAGCAGTTCTTC; CDR3: CASSPFPGGGGNEQFF
V: TRBV10-3; J: TRBJ2-5; D: TRBD1; size: .; DNA: TGTGCAACTCGACAGGGGGTCTTGGAGACCCAGTACTTC; CDR3: CATRQGVLETQYF
V: TRBV15; J: TRBJ1-5; D: .; size: .; DNA: TGTGCCACCAGCAGAATACAGGGTGAGCCCCAGCATTTT; CDR3: CATSRIQGEPQHF
V: TRBV5-8; J: TRBJ2-3; D: .; size: .; DNA: TGTGCCAGCAGCCCGTCTCTAGAGGGAGGCACGCAGTATTTT; CDR3: CASSPSLEGGTQYF
V: TRBV19; J: TRBJ2-7; D: TRBD1; size: few; DNA: TGTGCCAGTAGTCCCGGGACAGGGGGCTTCGAGCAGTACTTC; CDR3: CASSPGTGGFEQYF
V: TRBV2; J: TRBJ1-1; D: .; size: .; DNA: TGTGCCAGCACCCCGGGCCGGAACACTGAAGCTTTCTTT; CDR3: CASTPGRNTEAFF
V: TRBV19; J: TRBJ1-2; D: .; size: once; DNA: TGTGCCAGCGAGGGGGAGGGCTACACCTTC; CDR3: CASEGEGYTF
V: TRBV7-8; J: TRBJ1-2; D: .; size: once; DNA: TGTGCCAGCAGCTTAGATCGGAGAAGCGTTGATGGCTACACCTTC; CDR3: CASSLDRRSVDGYTF
V: TRBV7-9; J: TRBJ1-1; D: TRBD1; size: .; DNA: TGTGCCAGCAGCGGAACCGGGACAGGTTACATGAACACTGAAGCTTTCTTT; CDR3: CASSGTGTGYMNTEAFF
V: TRBV19; J: TRBJ1-3; D: .; size: .; DNA: TGTGCCAGTAGTATGAGGTCTGAGAACACCATATATTTT; CDR3: CASSMRSENTIYF
V: TRBV27; J: TRBJ1-6; D: .; size: .; DNA: TGTGCCAGCAGTTACCCCAATTCACCCCTCCACTTT; CDR3: CASSYPNSPLHF
V: TRBV30; J: TRBJ2-3; D: .; size: .; DNA: TGTGCCTGGAGTGTGTCCCCAGATACGCAGTATTTT; CDR3: CAWSVSPDTQYF
V: TRBV7-2; J: TRBJ2-5; D: .; size: .; DNA: TGTGCCAGCAGCCCCTTCGCGGTTCAAGAGACCCAGTACTTC; CDR3: CASSPFAVQETQYF
V: TRBV9; J: TRBJ2-3; D: .; size: .; DNA: TGTGCCAGCAGCGCTGGGGGCCTCACAGATACGCAGTATTTT; CDR3: CASSAGGLTDTQYF
V: TRBV7-5; J: TRBJ2-4; D: .; size: .; DNA: TGTGCCAGAAGCTTCGCGGGGGGGCACCGGGGCATTCAGTACTTC; CDR3: CARSFAGGHRGIQYF
V: TRBV30; J: TRBJ1-6; D: .; size: .; DNA: TGTGCCTGGAGTATAGAACAGATTAATTCACCCCTCCACTTT; CDR3: CAWSIEQINSPLHF
V: TRBV6-5; J: TRBJ2-2; D: .; size: .; DNA: TGTGCCAGCAGGCCCCGGGGCCCAAACACCGGGGAGCTGTTTTTT; CDR3: CASRPRGPNTGELFF
V: TRBV4-2; J: TRBJ1-1; D: .; size: medium-sized; DNA: TGTGCCAGCAGCCCTTCCCGGGTTGGTTTCCCACCAGACACTGAAGCTTTCTTT; CDR3: CASSPSRVGFPPDTEAFF
V: TRBV19; J: TRBJ1-1; D: .; size: .; DNA: TGTGCCAGTAGCACGACAGGGAACACTGAAGCTTTCTTT; CDR3: CASSTTGNTEAFF
V: TRBV12-3/TRBV12-4; J: TRBJ1-2; D: TRBD1; size: once; DNA: TGTGCCAGCAGGACAGGGGGCAGGGGCTACACCTTC; CDR3: CASRTGGRGYTF
V: TRBV6-2/TRBV6-3; J: TRBJ1-1; D: TRBD1; size: .; DNA: TGTGCCAGCAGTCTAAACAGGGGAAGAACAACTGAAGCTTTCTTT; CDR3: CASSLNRGRTTEAFF
V: TRBV7-2; J: TRBJ2-1; D: TRBD1; size: .; DNA: TGTGCCAGCAGCTCCGAACGTCCCGGGACAGGGAACTACAATGAGCAGTTCTTC; CDR3: CASSSERPGTGNYNEQFF